The 9 T cell receptor beta chains presented below share a single source sample, sequenced in a study of OX40 agonist ivuxolimab in advanced cancers. Sequencing was performed with immunoSEQ multiplex PCR; in TCRdb, only in-frame clones are kept and a portion is missing. The data contain about 88,000 clones, around nine tenths of them singletons. Sequencing used CD4+ or CD8+ T cells sorted from blood, obtained in a trial of the OX40 agonist ivuxolimab. These receptors were collected from an adult with an advanced solid tumor such as melanoma, head and neck, liver or kidney cancer.

The V call is TRBV19, the J call TRBJ1-5; 7 positions agree with TRBD1. Germline assignment: CDR1 LNHDA and CDR2 SQIVND (reference sequence). The V gene end was trimmed by 0 bases and the J gene end by 9 bases; junction bases not matched to a gene: 11. The length of the CDR3 is 16 residues. CDR3: CASSIEGRTGAWPQHF. CDR3 nucleotides: TGTGCCAGTAGTATAGAAGGAAGAACAGGGGCATGGCCCCAGCATTTT.

The V and J genes are TRBV6-1 and TRBJ1-1; D remains unclear. Trimming stripped 2 bases from V and 5 bases from J, with 6 bases between. This CDR3 has 12 residues. Germline values: CDR1 MNHNS, CDR2 SASEGT. The CDR3 coding sequence is TGTGCCAGCAGTGAACTCATAACTGAAGCTTTCTTT. Translation: CASSELITEAFF.

This chain uses TRBV18 with TRBJ2-7; 8 bases line up with TRBD1. Trimming took 5 bases from V and 3 from J; bases not matched to a gene: 9. This CDR3 comprises 15 residues. From germline, CDR1 is KGHSH and CDR2 LQKENI. CDR3 bases: TGTGCCAGCTCATCCCGGACAGGGATCGGCTACGAGCAGTACTTC. It is translated as CASSSRTGIGYEQYF.

This clone was seen only a few times. CDR3 sequence: CASSLGLRSSRNSYNEQFF. As DNA, the CDR3 is TGTGCCAGTAGTTTGGGTCTTCGGAGTAGCCGAAACTCCTACAATGAGCAGTTCTTC. The chain is built from TRBV19 and TRBJ2-1; D not resolved. This CDR3 comprises 19 residues. The germline CDR1 and CDR2 sequences are LNHDA and SQIVND (reference sequence). V was clipped by 5 bases and J by 0 bases, with 23 bases between them.

V gene TRBV12-5 combines with J gene TRBJ2-5, with 12 bases aligning to TRBD2. The J call is doubtful: the DNA matches TRBJ2-7 better. From germline, CDR1 is LGHNT and CDR2 FRNRAP. The CDR3 is 15 amino acids. DNA for the CDR3: TGTGCTAGTGGTTTGCTAGCGGGAGGGCACTACGAGCAGTACTTC. Translation gives CASGLLAGGHYEQYF.

The chain recombines TRBV6-5 with TRBJ1-4; the D is unclear. In germline, CDR1 is MNHEY, CDR2 SVGAGI. V was cut by 8 bases and J by 8 bases, with 15 bases left in between. The CDR3 totals 13 residues. Here the CDR3 DNA reads TGTGCCAGCGGCCCCGACGCGGTCGAAAAACTGTTTTTT. This codes for CASGPDAVEKLFF.

The chain combines TRBV19 with TRBJ1-5, with D possibly being TRBD1 (5 bases). Germline V gene sequence: CDR1 LNHDA, CDR2 SQIVND (reference sequence). The CDR3 length is 17 residues. The ends were cut back, 5 bases at V and 3 bases at J, with 20 bases in the middle. The CDR3, as DNA: TGTGCCAGTAGTGATCCATCGGGGGGAGACCTCAATCAGCCCCAGCATTTT. Its translation is CASSDPSGGDLNQPQHF.

The rearrangement links TRBV9 to TRBJ2-2; TRBD2 matches at 11 bases. Germline loops: CDR1 SGDLS, CDR2 YYNGEE. With 0 bases clipped from V and 10 bases from J, the junction kept 5 bases outside the gene matches. The CDR3 contains 15 residues. The CDR3 here is CASSVGPTSGVELFF. The CDR3 DNA sequence: TGTGCCAGCAGCGTAGGCCCGACTAGCGGGGTGGAGCTGTTTTTT.

This clone was counted a single time. CDR3 bases: TGTGCCAGCAGTTACTCCAGCGGGGGCACCTACGAGCAGTACTTC. Translated: CASSYSSGGTYEQYF. This chain uses TRBV6-5 with TRBJ2-7; 8 positions match TRBD2. The CDR3 spans 15 residues. The junction had 3 bases not matched to a gene; V was cut back by 0 bases and J by 2 bases. CDR1 and CDR2 from the germline V gene are MNHEY and SVGAGI.